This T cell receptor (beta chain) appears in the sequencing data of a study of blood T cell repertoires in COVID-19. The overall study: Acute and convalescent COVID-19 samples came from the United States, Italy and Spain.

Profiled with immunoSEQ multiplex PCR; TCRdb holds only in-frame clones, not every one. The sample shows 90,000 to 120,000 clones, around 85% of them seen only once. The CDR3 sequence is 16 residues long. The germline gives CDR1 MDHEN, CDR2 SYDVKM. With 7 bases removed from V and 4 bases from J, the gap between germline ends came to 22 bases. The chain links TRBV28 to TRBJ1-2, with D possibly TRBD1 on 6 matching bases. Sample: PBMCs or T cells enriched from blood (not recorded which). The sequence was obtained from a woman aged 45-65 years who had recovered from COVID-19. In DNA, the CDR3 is TGTGCCAGCACCATATTGGGCGGGGGGCTGGCCTATGGCTACACCTTC. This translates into CASTILGGGLAYGYTF.